This T cell receptor beta chain was observed in a study of T cell repertoires in cytomegalovirus infection. Overall study: CMV infection together with matching HLA type was indicated by public TCR beta signatures. General study results and limits: Clonotype analysis showed dominance of the ex vivo response by HLA-C-restricted CMV-specific TCR beta clonotypes.

Each CDR3 protein gets one entry after TCRdb re-called the reads with MiXCR. The sample includes some 480,000 distinct CDR3 sequences, 30% to 40% of them seen just once. Remarks on this clonotype: The antigen remains unidentified.

Germline V lookup: CDR1 LNHDA, CDR2 SQIVND (reference sequence). The CDR3 is 13 amino acids. The trim removed 5 bases at V and 13 bases at J, leaving 5 bases unmatched. The clonotype was recovered from a human donor in good health (CMV status not recorded). Some clones in this sample may be carry-over from other donors' samples. The V and J genes are TRBV19 and TRBJ2-1, with TRBD2 matching over 13 bases. Material: cultured PBMCs, obtained from culture after CMV antigen stimulation. The CDR3 sequence is CASSLGTSGKQFF. CDR3 DNA sequence: TGTGCCAGTAGTCTGGGGACTAGCGGGAAACAGTTCTTC.